Below, 17 T cell receptor beta chains from the same sample are listed, as sequenced in a study of T cells after posttransplantation cyclophosphamide. TCRdb keeps only in-frame clones here, not all; method: immunoSEQ multiplex PCR. This sample has about 28,000 clones, with 70% to 90% found just once. Sequencing used PBMCs. The receptors come from a middle-aged man.

V gene TRBV10-3 combines with J gene TRBJ1-2, with D maybe TRBD1 (6 bases). The germline V gene has CDR1 ENHRY and CDR2 SYGVKD. The length of the CDR3 is 13 residues. Between the trimmed V and J ends, which lost 6 bases and 3 bases, there was a span of 11 bases. In nucleotides, the CDR3 is TGTGCCATCAGCGAATCAGGGGACTATGGCTACACCTTC. Translating gives CAISESGDYGYTF.

The chain links TRBV2 to TRBJ1-2; D unresolved. Germline lookup yields CDR1 SNHLY and CDR2 FYNNEI. The CDR3 is 12 residues long. Deletions cut 2 bases from V and 4 bases from J, with 5 bases between. In DNA, the CDR3 is TGTGCCAGCAGTGAACAGTCCTATGGCTACACCTTC. This encodes CASSEQSYGYTF.

CDR3 bases: TGTGCCAGCAGTTACCTCGTTGGACTAGCGGGGGTCAATGAGCAGTTCTTC. Its translation is CASSYLVGLAGVNEQFF. The V call is TRBV11-3, the J call TRBJ2-1, with 13 bases matching TRBD2. CDR3 length equals 17 residues. The germline gives CDR1 SGHNT, CDR2 YENEEA. V trimming: 6 bases; J trimming: 6 bases; junction bases outside the gene matches: 11.

The chain joins TRBV28 to TRBJ2-7; no clear D gene. Trimming removed 11 bases at V and 5 bases at J, with 16 bases between. CDR1 and CDR2 (germline): MDHEN, SYDVKM. The CDR3 consists of 12 residues. CDR3: CAGSSPPNEQYF. As DNA, the CDR3 is TGTGCCGGAAGTTCCCCCCCCAACGAGCAGTACTTC.

The chain links TRBV5-1 to TRBJ2-1; D is perhaps TRBD2 (7 bases). The CDR3 is 10 amino acids. Germline lookup yields CDR1 SGHRS and CDR2 YFSETQ. Trimming shortened V by 7 bases and J by 9 bases, and 8 bases separated the two germline ends. The CDR3 DNA reads TGCGCCAGCGCGGGGGCTGAGCAGTTCTTC. This encodes CASAGAEQFF.

This rearrangement joins TRBV5-1 to TRBJ2-3; the match to TRBD2 covers 7 bases. The V gene end was trimmed by 4 bases and the J gene end by 0 bases; junction bases not matched to a gene: 8. CDR3 length: 16 amino acids. The germline CDR1 and CDR2 sequences are SGHRS and YFSETQ. The CDR3 is CASSISGGSSTDTQYF. The CDR3 nucleotides read TGCGCCAGCAGCATCTCCGGGGGGTCTAGCACAGATACGCAGTATTTT.

The genes are TRBV7-3 and TRBJ1-1; no reliable D call. The CDR3 totals 15 residues. Germline V gene sequence: CDR1 SGHTA, CDR2 FQGTGA. V lost 0 bases to trimming and J lost 5 bases, with 13 bases between them. This CDR3 reads CASSLTSGAGTEAFF. The CDR3 DNA reads as TGTGCCAGCAGCTTAACGTCGGGTGCGGGGACTGAAGCTTTCTTT.

The table lists this clone with a count of one. V gene TRBV4-3 combines with J gene TRBJ1-6, with D possibly matching TRBD1 (5 bases). Germline CDR1 is LGHNA and CDR2 is YSLEER. The CDR3 is 15 residues long. V lost 4 bases and J 4 bases, leaving 11 bases between the germline ends. CDR3 protein: CASSPGGYYNSPLHF. In DNA form, the CDR3 reads TGCGCCAGCAGCCCGGGGGGTTATTATAATTCACCCCTCCACTTT.

The chain couples TRBV2 to TRBJ2-1; TRBD2 aligns across 11 bases. CDR3 length: 15 residues. V was clipped by 6 bases and J by 2 bases; unmatched bases: 3. From germline, CDR1 is SNHLY and CDR2 FYNNEI. This CDR3 reads CASRALAGAYNEQFF. The CDR3, as DNA: TGTGCCAGCAGGGCACTAGCGGGGGCCTACAATGAGCAGTTCTTC.

Note on this clone: Its ends do not fully match the called genes, so a read error is possible. V is TRBV28 and J is TRBJ2-6; a weak D match, TRBD2 (5 bases). This CDR3 contains 18 residues. CDR1 and CDR2 from the germline V gene are MDHEN and SYDVKM. The CDR3 DNA is TGTGCCAGCAGGTTATGGAGCGGTGCCTCATCTGGGGCCAACGTCCTGACTTTC. This encodes CASRLWSGASSGANVLTF.

The rearrangement links TRBV29-1 to TRBJ1-5; 8 nucleotides agree with TRBD1. CDR1 and CDR2 (germline): SQVTM, ANQGSEA. J was trimmed by 6 bases and V by 6 bases; bases with no gene match: 4. This CDR3 spans 12 amino acids. The CDR3, as DNA: TGCAGCGTGCAGGGGGCAGGTCAGCCCCAGCATTTT. Amino acid sequence: CSVQGAGQPQHF. Complete variable domain (other parts from reference TRBV29-1 and TRBJ1-5): SAVISQKPSRDICQRGTSLTIQCQVDSQVTMMFWYRQQPGQSLTLIATANQGSEATYESGFVIDKFPISRPNLTFSTLTVSNMSPEDSSIYLCSVQGAGQPQHFGDGTRLSIL.

The gene calls are TRBV5-1 and TRBJ2-1, with a tentative D call TRBD2 (5 bases). CDR1 SGHRS and CDR2 YFSETQ come from the germline V gene. The CDR3 sequence is 14 residues long. Trimming stripped 2 bases from V and 4 bases from J, with 10 bases between. The CDR3 here is CASSFGNGYNEQFF. The DNA for the CDR3 is TGCGCCAGCAGCTTCGGGAACGGTTACAATGAGCAGTTCTTC.

CDR3 coding DNA: TGTGCCAGCAGGCCTGAGTCGGGGTCCTTCTTTGCGAACACTGAAGCTTTCTTT. Protein: CASRPESGSFFANTEAFF. The chain is built from TRBV7-8 and TRBJ1-1; no firm D call. The CDR3 length is 18 residues. Trimming removed 6 bases at V and 1 base at J, with 24 bases between. Per the germline V gene, CDR1 is SGHVS and CDR2 is FQNEAQ.

The rearrangement links TRBV7-2 to TRBJ2-5, with D possibly being TRBD1 (5 bases). The CDR3 totals 13 residues. Germline V gene data show CDR1 as SGHTA and CDR2 as FQGNSA. V was pared by 5 bases and J by 2 bases, with 9 bases between. CDR3 coding DNA: TGTGCCAGCAGCCGAGACAGTCAAGAGACCCAGTACTTC. Residues: CASSRDSQETQYF.

The chain links TRBV18 to TRBJ2-2, with D tentatively TRBD2 (7 bases). Trimming removed 2 bases from V and 4 bases from J, with 8 bases in between. Germline CDR1 reads KGHSH; CDR2 reads LQKENI. The CDR3 length is 14 residues. CDR3 loop: CASSPGGATGELFF. For the CDR3, the DNA is TGTGCCAGCTCACCAGGGGGGGCCACCGGGGAGCTGTTTTTT.

The chain joins TRBV7-3 to TRBJ1-2, with D unresolved. Germline V CDR1 and CDR2: SGHTA, FQGTGA. The CDR3 covers 13 residues. Between the trimmed V and J ends, which lost 1 base and 6 bases, there was a span of 9 bases. CDR3 sequence (DNA): TGTGCCAGCAGCTTAAGGGGAGGCGATGGCTACACCTTC. Encoded protein: CASSLRGGDGYTF. The complete variable domain, with remaining parts taken from reference TRBV7-3 and TRBJ1-2, reads GAGVSQTPSNKVTEKGKYVELRCDPISGHTALYWYRQSLGQGPEFLIYFQGTGAADDSGLPNDRFFAVRPEGSVSTLKIQRTERGDSAVYLCASSLRGGDGYTFGSGTRLTVV.

This chain joins TRBV7-3 and TRBJ2-7, with TRBD1 matching 7 bases. The CDR3 loop spans 13 amino acids. The V segment lost 0 bases and the J segment 5 bases; nucleotides outside the gene matches: 1. The germline gives CDR1 SGHTA, CDR2 FQGTGA. This chain's CDR3 is CASSLTGGDEQYF. CDR3 in DNA: TGTGCCAGCAGCTTAACAGGGGGCGACGAGCAGTACTTC.